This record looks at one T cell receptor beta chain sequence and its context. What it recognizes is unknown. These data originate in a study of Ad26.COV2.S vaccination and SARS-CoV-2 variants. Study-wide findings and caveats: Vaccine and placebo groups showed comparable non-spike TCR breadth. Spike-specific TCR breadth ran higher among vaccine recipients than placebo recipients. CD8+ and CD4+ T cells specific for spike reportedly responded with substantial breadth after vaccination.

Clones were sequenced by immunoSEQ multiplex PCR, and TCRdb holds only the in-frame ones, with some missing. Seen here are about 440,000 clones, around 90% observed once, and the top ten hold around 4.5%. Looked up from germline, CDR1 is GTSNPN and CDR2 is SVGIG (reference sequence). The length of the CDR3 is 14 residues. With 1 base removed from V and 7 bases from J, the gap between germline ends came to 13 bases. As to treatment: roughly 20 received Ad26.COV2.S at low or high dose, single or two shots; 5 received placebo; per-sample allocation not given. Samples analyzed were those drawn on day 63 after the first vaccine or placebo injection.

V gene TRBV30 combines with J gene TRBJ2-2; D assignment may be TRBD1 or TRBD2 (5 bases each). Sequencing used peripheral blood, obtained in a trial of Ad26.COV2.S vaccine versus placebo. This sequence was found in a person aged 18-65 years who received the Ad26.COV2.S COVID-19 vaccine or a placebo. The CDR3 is CAWSAGRVIGELFF. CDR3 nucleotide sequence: TGTGCCTGGAGTGCAGGGCGGGTGATCGGGGAGCTGTTTTTT.